Listed below are T cell receptor beta chains from one sample, sequenced in a study of T cell responses to AZD1222 COVID-19 vaccine. Only in-frame clones appear in the TCRdb table, and some are missing; sequencing was by immunoSEQ multiplex PCR. This sample has roughly 120,000 clones, with 70% to 85% found just once. The sample consisted of peripheral blood, taken on day 0 of AZD1222 vaccination. These receptors came from an adult in good health. The CDR3 runs from the conserved cysteine through the conserved F or W. Each record gives: V gene, D gene, J gene, clone size, CDR3 protein, CDR3 DNA. A D gene is named only where the DNA matches it firmly. Clone size, where shown, is once, few, many, or a class for clones that have expanded.

V: TRBV12-3/TRBV12-4
D: .
J: TRBJ2-7
size: .
CDR3: CASSLGGDEQYF
DNA: TGTGCCAGCAGTTTAGGCGGAGACGAGCAGTACTTC

V: TRBV19
D: .
J: TRBJ2-6
size: .
CDR3: CASRKGAVTGSLGANVLTF
DNA: TGTGCCAGTCGTAAAGGGGCCGTCACAGGGAGCCTCGGGGCCAACGTCCTGACTTTC

V: TRBV4-1
D: .
J: TRBJ1-1
size: .
CDR3: CASSQVSVDTEAFF
DNA: TGCGCCAGCAGCCAAGTCTCGGTGGACACTGAAGCTTTCTTT

V: TRBV6-5
D: .
J: TRBJ1-2
size: .
CDR3: CASFGTDAYGYTF
DNA: TGTGCCAGCTTTGGGACGGACGCCTATGGCTACACCTTC

V: TRBV6-1
D: TRBD1
J: TRBJ2-7
size: once
CDR3: CASSEDPGTGSHEQYF
DNA: TGTGCCAGCAGTGAAGATCCCGGGACAGGGTCTCACGAGCAGTACTTC

V: TRBV5-6
D: .
J: TRBJ1-1
size: .
CDR3: CASREGERNTEAFF
DNA: TGTGCCAGCAGGGAGGGCGAGAGGAACACTGAAGCTTTCTTT

V: TRBV7-3
D: .
J: TRBJ2-3
size: .
CDR3: CASSSPGPRDTQYF
DNA: TGTGCCAGCAGCTCCCCGGGCCCTAGGGATACGCAGTATTTT

V: TRBV5-1
D: .
J: TRBJ1-2
size: .
CDR3: CASSFSLGDGYTF
DNA: TGCGCCAGCAGCTTTTCACTGGGGGATGGCTACACCTTC

V: TRBV7-6
D: .
J: TRBJ1-1
size: once
CDR3: CASSLMVNTEAFF
DNA: TGTGCCAGCAGCTTAATGGTGAACACTGAAGCTTTCTTT

V: TRBV29-1
D: .
J: TRBJ1-1
size: .
CDR3: CSVVVVTGNTEAFF
DNA: TGCAGCGTTGTAGTCGTGACAGGGAACACTGAAGCTTTCTTT

V: TRBV11-3
D: TRBD2
J: TRBJ2-1
size: .
CDR3: CASSVDSGGAGNEQFF
DNA: TGTGCCAGCAGCGTAGATAGCGGGGGGGCCGGGAATGAGCAGTTCTTC

V: TRBV24-1
D: .
J: TRBJ2-1
size: .
CDR3: CATSDLLNEQFF
DNA: TGTGCCACCAGTGATTTGCTGAATGAGCAGTTCTTC

V: TRBV19
D: .
J: TRBJ1-1
size: .
CDR3: CASSMGRYTEAFF
DNA: TGTGCCAGTAGTATGGGCCGGTACACTGAAGCTTTCTTT

V: TRBV13
D: TRBD2
J: TRBJ2-3
size: .
CDR3: CASSPRLAGSTDTQYF
DNA: TGTGCCAGCAGCCCACGACTAGCGGGGTCCACAGATACGCAGTATTTT

V: TRBV9
D: .
J: TRBJ2-3
size: .
CDR3: CASSEGTYGQDTQYF
DNA: TGTGCCAGCAGCGAGGGAACTTATGGTCAGGATACGCAGTATTTT

V: TRBV6-5
D: TRBD2
J: TRBJ2-3
size: .
CDR3: CASSRGMGGADTQYF
DNA: TGTGCCAGCAGTCGTGGCATGGGGGGGGCAGATACGCAGTATTTT

V: TRBV18
D: .
J: TRBJ2-5
size: .
CDR3: CASSPGLAETQYF
DNA: TGTGCCAGCTCACCAGGGCTCGCAGAGACCCAGTACTTC

V: TRBV18
D: .
J: TRBJ1-4
size: .
CDR3: CASSPDTGTTNEKLFF
DNA: TGTGCCAGCTCACCTGATACAGGGACGACTAATGAAAAACTGTTTTTT

V: TRBV12-3/TRBV12-4
D: .
J: TRBJ1-6
size: .
CDR3: CASSFFPDSPLHF
DNA: TGTGCCAGCAGTTTTTTTCCCGATTCACCCCTCCACTTT

V: TRBV28
D: .
J: TRBJ2-2
size: .
CDR3: CASSQSRVGELFF
DNA: TGTGCCAGCAGTCAAAGCCGGGTGGGGGAGCTGTTTTTT

V: TRBV13
D: .
J: TRBJ1-1
size: .
CDR3: CASSFQGTEAFF
DNA: TGTGCCAGCAGCTTTCAGGGGACTGAAGCTTTCTTT

V: TRBV7-9
D: .
J: TRBJ1-4
size: .
CDR3: CASRQSGSRNEKLFF
DNA: TGTGCCAGCAGACAAAGCGGTTCGCGTAATGAAAAACTGTTTTTT

V: TRBV6-5
D: .
J: TRBJ2-7
size: .
CDR3: CASSSHYEQYF
DNA: TGTGCCAGCAGTTCACACTACGAGCAGTACTTC

V: TRBV6-5
D: TRBD1
J: TRBJ1-2
size: .
CDR3: CASTRDRGFHGYTF
DNA: TGTGCCAGCACCCGGGACAGGGGGTTCCATGGCTACACCTTC

V: TRBV3-1/TRBV3-2
D: .
J: TRBJ1-2
size: few
CDR3: CASSQDPILGVEGYTF
DNA: TGTGCCAGCAGCCAAGATCCAATCTTGGGTGTGGAGGGCTACACCTTC

V: TRBV5-4
D: .
J: TRBJ1-1
size: .
CDR3: CASSLAENTEAFF
DNA: TGTGCCAGCAGCTTGGCGGAGAACACTGAAGCTTTCTTT

V: TRBV10-3
D: .
J: TRBJ1-1
size: few
CDR3: CAIRGDTRNTEAFF
DNA: TGTGCCATCAGGGGGGACACGAGGAACACTGAAGCTTTCTTT

V: TRBV11-2
D: .
J: TRBJ1-3
size: .
CDR3: CASSLGGGMENTIYF
DNA: TGTGCCAGCAGCTTAGGCGGGGGGATGGAAAACACCATATATTTT

V: TRBV3-1/TRBV3-2
D: TRBD2
J: TRBJ2-1
size: .
CDR3: CASSQRLAPNEQFF
DNA: TGTGCCAGCAGCCAGAGACTAGCGCCCAATGAGCAGTTCTTC

V: TRBV4-1
D: TRBD1
J: TRBJ1-1
size: .
CDR3: CASSQPGGTNTEAFF
DNA: TGCGCCAGCAGCCAACCAGGGGGGACTAACACTGAAGCTTTCTTT

V: TRBV2
D: .
J: TRBJ1-6
size: .
CDR3: CASHTLGGHSPLHF
DNA: TGTGCCAGCCACACCCTGGGGGGACATTCACCCCTCCACTTT

V: TRBV6-5
D: TRBD1
J: TRBJ2-2
size: .
CDR3: CASSYGQDRRTGELFF
DNA: TGTGCCAGCAGTTATGGGCAGGACAGGAGGACCGGGGAGCTGTTTTTT

V: TRBV27
D: .
J: TRBJ1-6
size: .
CDR3: CASRTTEHNSPLHF
DNA: TGTGCCAGCCGGACCACAGAACATAATTCACCCCTCCACTTT

V: TRBV11-2
D: .
J: TRBJ2-7
size: .
CDR3: CASSYRPPLNEQYF
DNA: TGTGCCAGCAGCTACCGACCACCTCTTAACGAGCAGTACTTC

V: TRBV28
D: .
J: TRBJ2-2
size: few
CDR3: CATERGELFF
DNA: TGTGCCACCGAACGCGGGGAGCTGTTTTTT

V: TRBV4-1
D: TRBD1
J: TRBJ1-3
size: .
CDR3: CASSQGDRGVENTIYF
DNA: TGCGCCAGCAGCCAAGGGGACAGGGGAGTCGAAAACACCATATATTTT

V: TRBV5-1
D: TRBD1
J: TRBJ1-4
size: .
CDR3: CASSPGVSSGGYREKLFF
DNA: TGCGCCAGCAGCCCTGGCGTTTCGTCAGGGGGGTATCGTGAAAAACTGTTTTTT

V: TRBV27
D: .
J: TRBJ2-7
size: few
CDR3: CANCGPFYEQYF
DNA: TGTGCCAACTGCGGGCCCTTCTACGAGCAGTACTTC

V: TRBV19
D: .
J: TRBJ1-5
size: .
CDR3: CASSFTGLKSNQPQHF
DNA: TGTGCCAGTAGTTTTACAGGGTTGAAGAGCAATCAGCCCCAGCATTTT

V: TRBV10-3
D: .
J: TRBJ2-1
size: .
CDR3: CAINRAGSNEQFF
DNA: TGTGCCATCAATCGGGCAGGGAGCAATGAGCAGTTCTTC

V: TRBV19
D: .
J: TRBJ2-2
size: .
CDR3: CASKFGGTGELFF
DNA: TGTGCCAGTAAATTCGGGGGAACCGGGGAGCTGTTTTTT

V: TRBV12-3/TRBV12-4
D: .
J: TRBJ1-6
size: .
CDR3: CASRTRQVSPLHF
DNA: TGTGCCAGCAGGACCCGACAGGTCTCACCCCTCCACTTT

V: TRBV12-5
D: TRBD1
J: TRBJ2-1
size: .
CDR3: CASGLVGQGERQFF
DNA: TGTGCTAGTGGTTTGGTCGGACAGGGGGAGCGGCAGTTCTTC

V: TRBV6-5
D: .
J: TRBJ2-7
size: .
CDR3: CASWGLNSYEQYF
DNA: TGTGCCAGCTGGGGGTTAAATTCCTACGAGCAGTACTTC

V: TRBV28
D: TRBD1
J: TRBJ1-5
size: .
CDR3: CASRPPDRGLDQPQHF
DNA: TGTGCCAGCAGACCTCCAGACAGGGGCCTTGATCAGCCCCAGCATTTT

V: TRBV6-5
D: TRBD1
J: TRBJ2-7
size: once
CDR3: CASSRGQDRGLEQYF
DNA: TGTGCCAGCAGCAGAGGACAGGATCGAGGCCTCGAGCAGTACTTC

V: TRBV9
D: .
J: TRBJ2-5
size: once
CDR3: CASAGPQETQYF
DNA: TGTGCCAGCGCCGGGCCCCAAGAGACCCAGTACTTC